This entry lists 10 T cell receptor beta chains sequenced from one sample in a study of blood T cells in healthy people across ages. The use of a sample-barcoded 5' primer and a J-beta primer mix characterized a second PCR of 7 to 11 cycles. TCRdb redid the calling of the 5' RACE reads with MiXCR, one entry per CDR3 protein. The sample consists of around 1,600,000 distinct CDR3 sequences, about 45% of them appearing once. Sequencing input: blood. Receptor source: a young woman in good health.

V is TRBV6-4 and J is TRBJ2-1; D is possibly TRBD2 (5 bases). The V gene's germline CDR1 is MRHNA and CDR2 SNTAGT. This CDR3 is built from 14 residues. V was pared by 0 bases and J by 12 bases, with 15 bases between. As DNA, the CDR3 is TGTGCCAGCAGTGACTCGTTAGACTACAATCGGCAGTTCTTC. It codes for CASSDSLDYNRQFF.

J is TRBJ2-1 and V is TRBV20-1; 7 bases align to TRBD2. The trim removed 0 bases at V and 13 bases at J, leaving 9 bases unmatched. Germline CDR1 DFQATT, CDR2 SNEGSKA (reference sequence). The CDR3 spans 13 residues. The CDR3 DNA follows: TGCAGTGCTAGAGATGGAGGGCGGGAGACCCAGTTCTTC. It translates to CSARDGGRETQFF.

This clonotype was picked up a small number of times. The chain is built from TRBV6-1 and TRBJ1-2; tentatively, D is TRBD1 (6 bases). Per germline, CDR1 MNHNS and CDR2 SASEGT. V was pared by 8 bases and J by 3 bases, with 13 bases between. CDR3 size: 13 residues. CDR3 DNA: TGTGCCAGCGTGATAGGACAGTACTATGGCTACACCTTC. Translation: CASVIGQYYGYTF.

This clonotype has more than one count but fewer than ten. CDR3 bases: TGCAGTGCTAGTAACAACTACGAGCAGTACTTC. Translation gives CSASNNYEQYF. The chain employs TRBV20-1 and TRBJ2-7; the D is unclear. Trimming cost V 3 bases and J 3 bases, with 6 bases left between them. Germline CDR1 is DFQATT and CDR2 is SNEGSKA (reference sequence). The CDR3 runs 11 residues.

The chain couples TRBV20-1 to TRBJ2-1; perhaps D is TRBD1 or TRBD2 (5 bases each). The CDR3 spans 16 residues. V was trimmed by 5 bases and J by 1 base, leaving 18 bases between them. Germline loops: CDR1 DFQATT, CDR2 SNEGSKA (reference sequence). The chain's CDR3 is CSAEGFEAESYNEQFF. The CDR3 bases are TGCAGTGCTGAGGGGTTCGAGGCGGAATCCTACAATGAGCAGTTCTTC.

The CDR3 nucleotides read TGTGCCAGCACCGGCGGGGAGTTGAATGGCTACACCTTC. It translates to CASTGGELNGYTF. This chain joins TRBV12-3 or TRBV12-4 and TRBJ1-2; the D is unclear. Trimming shortened V by 7 bases and J by 6 bases, and 15 bases separated the two germline ends. This CDR3 is built from 13 residues.

The genes are TRBV30 and TRBJ1-2; D perhaps matches TRBD1 (6 bases). Germline CDR1 is GTSNPN and CDR2 is SVGIG (reference sequence). The CDR3 has 14 amino acids. Trimming cost V 2 bases and J 4 bases, with 14 bases left between them. CDR3 nucleotide sequence: TGTGCCTGGAGTAGGCAGGGGCGAATCTATGGCTACACCTTC. Encoded protein: CAWSRQGRIYGYTF.

This clonotype was counted a few times. The rearrangement uses TRBV12-3 or TRBV12-4 and TRBJ2-1, with D possibly TRBD2 on 6 matching bases. The CDR3 consists of 18 residues. V lost 4 bases and J lost 4, with 23 bases in between. This CDR3 is CASSSLGTPRMVYNEQFF. CDR3 DNA sequence: TGTGCCAGCAGTTCTCTAGGGACTCCGAGGATGGTGTACAATGAGCAGTTCTTC.

The rearrangement uses TRBV7-2 and TRBJ2-4; the match to TRBD1 covers 8 bases. J was trimmed by 0 bases and V by 5 bases; bases with no gene match: 9. CDR3 length equals 17 residues. The germline V gene has CDR1 SGHTA and CDR2 FQGNSA. CDR3 nucleotide sequence: TGTGCCAGCAGCCCGAGGACAGGGATATTAGCCAAAAACATTCAGTACTTC. It yields the protein CASSPRTGILAKNIQYF.

The gene calls are TRBV27 and TRBJ1-5; D remains ambiguous. The CDR3 loop spans 15 amino acids. The V and J ends lost 6 bases and 0 bases respectively, with 12 bases between them. CDR1 is MNHEY, CDR2 SMNVEV, per germline (reference sequence). The CDR3 here is CASSPVAYSNQPQHF. CDR3 in DNA: TGTGCCAGCAGCCCCGTCGCGTATAGCAATCAGCCCCAGCATTTT.